This T cell receptor beta chain came from a study of shared T cell receptors in the human thymus. Assay: immunoSEQ multiplex PCR; the TCRdb copy retains only in-frame clones and omits some. The data hold roughly 550,000 clones, with 78% observed a single time. CDR1 is SQVTM, CDR2 ANQGSEA, per germline. The CDR3 runs to 14 residues. The sample was also linked to a second study, of human thymus T cells. As that study records: The study used thymus tissue resected during corrective heart surgery.

V and J are TRBV29-1 and TRBJ2-5; unclear D gene. Judging by the DNA end, TRBJ2-7 fits better; the J call may be wrong. The clonotype was recovered from a boy under two years old with a congenital heart defect. Sequencing was carried out using thymocytes. The CDR3 loop reads CSVTTVASPYEQYF. For the CDR3, the DNA is TGCAGCGTTACTACCGTGGCTTCTCCCTACGAGCAGTACTTC.